The 23 T cell receptor beta chains below were found in one sample sequenced in a study of T cells in narcolepsy. Clones were sequenced by immunoSEQ multiplex PCR, and TCRdb holds only the in-frame ones, with some missing. Among some 30,000 clones listed, 87% were seen once. The sample taken for sequencing was CD45RA- memory CD4+ T cells from PBMCs. The receptors were gathered from a human donor with narcolepsy.

The chain combines TRBV19 with TRBJ2-7, with D tentatively TRBD1 or TRBD2 (6 bases each). Germline CDR1 reads LNHDA; CDR2 reads SQIVND (reference sequence). The CDR3 spans 16 residues. V dropped 5 bases and J dropped 1 base, with 18 bases sitting between them. CDR3 nucleotide sequence: TGTGCCAGTAGTGGCCAGTGGGGGGCATCTTCCTACGAGCAGTACTTC. This translates into CASSGQWGASSYEQYF.

The chain employs TRBV5-1 and TRBJ2-2; D remains ambiguous. The germline CDR1 and CDR2 sequences are SGHRS and YFSETQ. Trimming left V 3 bases short and J 0 bases short, with 15 bases between. CDR3 length: 17 residues. The CDR3 DNA is TGCGCCAGCAGCTCCGACACCACGGGCCCGAACACCGGGGAGCTGTTTTTT. Its translation: CASSSDTTGPNTGELFF. Complete variable domain (other parts from reference TRBV5-1 and TRBJ2-2): KAGVTQTPRYLIKTRGQQVTLSCSPISGHRSVSWYQQTPGQGLQFLFEYFSETQRNKGNFPGRFSGRQFSNSRSEMNVSTLELGDSALYLCASSSDTTGPNTGELFFGEGSRLTVL.

The chain links TRBV4-2 to TRBJ2-5, with D unclear. Deletions cut 1 base from V and 3 bases from J, with 6 bases between. Germline V lookup: CDR1 LGHNA, CDR2 YNFKEQ. The CDR3 runs 13 residues. The DNA for the CDR3 is TGTGCCAGCAGCCAAGGGAGAGAAGAGACCCAGTACTTC. This encodes CASSQGREETQYF.

This CDR3 is CASSEILGQGAREQYF. Here the CDR3 DNA reads TGTGCCAGCAGTGAAATTTTGGGCCAGGGGGCCAGAGAGCAGTACTTC. The genes are TRBV6-1 and TRBJ2-7, with TRBD1 identical over 8 bases. The CDR3 has 16 residues. Germline assignment: CDR1 MNHNS and CDR2 SASEGT. The V segment lost 2 bases and the J segment 7 bases; nucleotides outside the gene matches: 13.

The chain couples TRBV9 to TRBJ2-5, with TRBD2 matching over 10 bases. The CDR3 length is 15 residues. Looked up from germline, CDR1 is SGDLS and CDR2 is YYNGEE. With 3 bases clipped from V and 5 bases from J, the junction kept 7 bases outside the gene matches. The CDR3, as DNA: TGTGCCAGCAGCGATGGGGGGACTAGCGTGGAGACCCAGTACTTC. Residues: CASSDGGTSVETQYF.

J is TRBJ2-1 and V is TRBV9; TRBD2 matches 11 bases. The CDR3 contains 17 residues. The V segment lost 4 bases and the J segment 6 bases; nucleotides outside the gene matches: 12. Germline CDR1 SGDLS, CDR2 YYNGEE. CDR3 DNA sequence: TGTGCCAGCAGCCCCGGTAATAGCGGGGGGGCTTTCAATGAGCAGTTCTTC. Protein: CASSPGNSGGAFNEQFF.

The chain joins TRBV2 to TRBJ2-3; possibly TRBD2 for D (6 bases). CDR1 is SNHLY, CDR2 FYNNEI, per germline. The CDR3 contains 15 residues. The ends were cut back, 6 bases at V and 6 bases at J, with 19 bases in the middle. The CDR3, as DNA: TGTGCCAGCAGCGTCGTGGGAGCGGGTCGTGATACGCAGTATTTT. Protein: CASSVVGAGRDTQYF.

This clone turned up a few times. This rearrangement joins TRBV7-6 to TRBJ2-3, with D perhaps TRBD1 or TRBD2 (6 bases each). This CDR3 is 16 amino acids long. The V gene lost 5 bases and the J gene lost 1 base, with 16 bases spanning the gap. CDR1 is SGHVS, CDR2 FNYEAQ, per germline. The CDR3 reads CASSTLGGRGTDTQYF. CDR3 nucleotide sequence: TGTGCCAGCAGCACCCTTGGGGGGCGAGGCACAGATACGCAGTATTTT.

The genes are TRBV2 and TRBJ1-1; TRBD1 matches at 7 bases. Germline V gene data show CDR1 as SNHLY and CDR2 as FYNNEI. This CDR3 contains 14 residues. Trimming took 6 bases from V and 1 from J; bases not matched to a gene: 5. The CDR3 protein is CASSRDRQNTEAFF. The DNA for the CDR3 is TGTGCCAGCAGCCGGGACAGACAGAACACTGAAGCTTTCTTT.

This chain uses TRBV5-4 with TRBJ1-6, with D perhaps matching TRBD1 (5 bases). Germline-derived CDR1 and CDR2 are SGHNT and YYREEE (reference sequence). V was pared by 4 bases and J by 7 bases, with 18 bases between. The CDR3 has 16 residues. In DNA form, the CDR3 reads TGTGCCAGCAGCGTCCTGACAGTGCGTAAAAATTCACCCCTCCACTTT. Protein sequence: CASSVLTVRKNSPLHF.

V and J are TRBV11-3 and TRBJ1-5; possibly TRBD1 for D (5 bases). The CDR3 spans 15 residues. The germline V and J ends were trimmed by 0 bases and 7 bases, with 13 bases remaining between them. Looked up from germline, CDR1 is SGHNT and CDR2 is YENEEA. CDR3 loop: CASSLDSGTEQPQHF. CDR3 coding DNA: TGTGCCAGCAGCTTAGATAGCGGGACCGAGCAGCCCCAGCATTTT.

The chain carries TRBV28 and TRBJ1-3; D is undetermined. Looked up from germline, CDR1 is MDHEN and CDR2 is SYDVKM. This CDR3 comprises 14 residues. Trimming pared 3 bases from V and 3 bases from J, leaving 9 bases between. Here the CDR3 reads CASSFTGFGNTIYF. The CDR3 DNA is TGTGCCAGCAGTTTCACGGGTTTTGGAAACACCATATATTTT.

J is TRBJ1-2 and V is TRBV28; D not resolved. The CDR3 sequence is 12 residues long. V was trimmed by 3 bases and J by 4 bases, leaving 6 bases between them. The germline CDR1 and CDR2 sequences are MDHEN and SYDVKM. The CDR3 here is CASSFLGYGYTF. The CDR3 DNA reads TGTGCCAGCAGTTTCCTTGGCTATGGCTACACCTTC.

The chain recombines TRBV2 with TRBJ1-4, with D perhaps TRBD1 (5 bases). Germline CDR1 is SNHLY and CDR2 is FYNNEI. V shed 6 bases and J shed 14 bases, with 19 bases lying between them. The CDR3 is made up of 13 amino acids. CDR3 sequence (DNA): TGTGCCAGCAGGGGGGAGGGCCCCACCCGTCTGTTTTTT. It yields the protein CASRGEGPTRLFF. Based on the CDR3 plus reference TRBV2 and TRBJ1-4, the full variable domain is EPEVTQTPSHQVTQMGQEVILRCVPISNHLYFYWYRQILGQKVEFLVSFYNNEISEKSEIFDDQFSVERPDGSNFTLKIRSTKLEDSAMYFCASRGEGPTRLFFGSGTQLSVL.

The genes are TRBV2 and TRBJ1-2; possible D gene TRBD1, 6 bases. Germline CDR1 is SNHLY and CDR2 is FYNNEI. V lost 3 bases and J 3 bases, leaving 14 bases between the germline ends. This CDR3 contains 15 residues. As DNA, the CDR3 is TGTGCCAGCAGTGATTCTGCCAGGGGTGACTATGGCTACACCTTC. Encoded protein: CASSDSARGDYGYTF.

This chain links TRBV2 with TRBJ2-5; no clear D gene. Germline CDR1 and CDR2: SNHLY and FYNNEI. Trimming shortened V by 0 bases and J by 5 bases, and 13 bases separated the two germline ends. The CDR3 is 15 amino acids. The CDR3 region is CASSEALRSLETQYF. The CDR3 bases are TGTGCCAGCAGTGAAGCGCTTCGCAGCCTGGAGACCCAGTACTTC.

This rearrangement joins TRBV7-3 to TRBJ2-7; tentatively, D is TRBD2 (6 bases). The germline V gene encodes CDR1 SGHTA and CDR2 FQGTGA. The V end was cut by 6 bases, the J end by 3 bases, with 15 bases between. The CDR3 runs to 14 residues. CDR3 sequence reads: CASRVAGSGYEQYF. The CDR3, as DNA: TGTGCCAGCAGGGTGGCGGGGTCCGGCTACGAGCAGTACTTC.

This clone was seen a single time. V gene TRBV5-1 combines with J gene TRBJ2-1; possibly TRBD2 for D (5 bases). Germline-derived CDR1 and CDR2 are SGHRS and YFSETQ. The CDR3 totals 13 residues. V lost 2 bases and J lost 6, with 9 bases in between. CDR3 in amino acids: CASSFGLSNEQFF. The CDR3 coding sequence is TGCGCCAGCAGCTTTGGACTCTCCAATGAGCAGTTCTTC.

The chain employs TRBV7-2 and TRBJ1-3; unclear D gene. The CDR3 spans 15 residues. Between the trimmed V and J ends, which lost 4 bases and 0 bases, there was a span of 10 bases. The germline CDR1 and CDR2 sequences are SGHTA and FQGNSA. CDR3 loop: CASSSAGFSGNTIYF. The DNA of the CDR3 is TGTGCCAGCAGCTCCGCAGGTTTCTCTGGAAACACCATATATTTT.

The chain couples TRBV7-2 to TRBJ2-5; 12 positions match TRBD2. Trimming took 1 base from V and 5 from J; bases not matched to a gene: 5. The germline CDR1 and CDR2 sequences are SGHTA and FQGNSA. The CDR3 is made up of 16 amino acids. The CDR3 DNA is TGTGCCAGCAGCTTAGTAGCTAGCGGGGGGGCCGAGACCCAGTACTTC. Translated: CASSLVASGGAETQYF.

There are a few counts of this clone. This chain links TRBV6-1 with TRBJ1-6; 8 nucleotides agree with TRBD1. Germline V gives CDR1 MNHNS, CDR2 SASEGT. V was pared by 9 bases and J by 8 bases, with 12 bases of the junction left unmatched. The CDR3 totals 15 residues. The CDR3 DNA is TGTGCCAGTTCCTCCTCCGGGACAGGTCATTCACCCCTCCACTTT. It encodes CASSSSGTGHSPLHF.

V is TRBV18 and J is TRBJ2-7; no definite D call. This CDR3 spans 12 amino acids. V dropped 2 bases and J dropped 2 bases, with 4 bases sitting between them. The germline V gene encodes CDR1 KGHSH and CDR2 LQKENI. CDR3 sequence: CASSPTAYEQYF. The CDR3 nucleotides are TGTGCCAGCTCACCAACGGCCTACGAGCAGTACTTC.

V gene TRBV11-3 combines with J gene TRBJ1-1, with D perhaps TRBD1 (6 bases). V was trimmed by 3 bases and J by 1 base, leaving 9 bases between them. The germline V gene encodes CDR1 SGHNT and CDR2 YENEEA. This CDR3 spans 14 amino acids. The CDR3 nucleotides read TGTGCCAGCAGCTTCGCAGGGGAGAACACTGAAGCTTTCTTT. Residues: CASSFAGENTEAFF.